One and the same sample provided the 9 T cell receptor beta chains below, sequenced in a study of CD8 T cells in ankylosing spondylitis. Findings and caveats of the study: Several highly homologous variants made up a TCR beta motif, and this motif appeared characteristic of ankylosing spondylitis blood.

Antigen specificity for these receptors is unknown. TCRdb passed the 5' RACE reads through MiXCR, listing each CDR3 protein once. This table holds about 840,000 distinct CDR3 sequences, about 10% found once. The sample comprised blood, either unsorted or a sorted T cell fraction (not recorded which). All receptors derive from a male donor with ankylosing spondylitis.

This sequence joins TRBV20-1 and TRBJ1-2; TRBD1 matches 9 bases. CDR1 and CDR2 (germline): DFQATT, SNEGSKA (reference sequence). The CDR3 runs to 15 residues. V shed 3 bases, J shed 6 bases, and the junction held 11 bases outside the gene matches. The CDR3 loop reads CSASARGQGKDGYTF. Written as DNA, the CDR3 is TGCAGTGCTAGCGCCCGGGGACAGGGCAAAGATGGCTACACCTTC.

V is TRBV11-2 and J is TRBJ2-3; 7 bases map to TRBD2. The CDR3 contains 17 residues. Germline V gene sequence: CDR1 SGHAT, CDR2 FQNNGV. After removal of 7 bases from V and 2 bases from J, the junction contained 15 bases not matched to a gene. The CDR3 nucleotides are TGTGCCAGCAAGCGCCTGGGAGGGGTAACCCTCACAGATACGCAGTATTTT. Protein product: CASKRLGGVTLTDTQYF. Full variable domain (remainder filled in from reference TRBV11-2 and TRBJ2-3): EAGVAQSPRYKIIEKRQSVAFWCNPISGHATLYWYQQILGQGPKLLIQFQNNGVVDDSQLPKDRFSAERLKGVDSTLKIQPAKLEDSAVYLCASKRLGGVTLTDTQYFGPGTRLTVL.

This clonotype was detected a few times. V and J are TRBV7-3 and TRBJ1-3, with D maybe TRBD1 (5 bases). Germline V gene sequence: CDR1 SGHTA, CDR2 FQGTGA. Trimming took 7 bases from V and 4 from J, leaving 14 bases between them. This CDR3 has 14 amino acids. CDR3 protein: CASTVGGGGNTIYF. CDR3 in DNA: TGTGCCAGCACCGTGGGGGGTGGCGGAAACACCATATATTTT. Using reference TRBV7-3 and TRBJ1-3 for the parts outside the CDR3, the full variable domain is GAGVSQTPSNKVTEKGKYVELRCDPISGHTALYWYRQSLGQGPEFLIYFQGTGAADDSGLPNDRFFAVRPEGSVSTLKIQRTERGDSAVYLCASTVGGGGNTIYFGEGSWLTVV.

The genes are TRBV4-2 and TRBJ1-2; 9 bases are a match to TRBD1. The CDR3 runs to 15 residues. The J segment lost 4 bases and the V segment lost 0 bases, leaving 3 bases of the junction unmatched. Germline CDR1 is LGHNA and CDR2 is YNFKEQ. CDR3 residues: CASSQELDRGYGYTF. CDR3 nucleotide sequence: TGTGCCAGCAGCCAAGAATTGGACAGGGGCTATGGCTACACCTTC.

In its sample, this clonotype was seen many times. The rearrangement joins TRBV20-1 to TRBJ2-3; D is undetermined. This CDR3 contains 12 residues. Deletions cut 3 bases from V and 6 bases from J, with 10 bases between. The germline CDR1 and CDR2 sequences are DFQATT and SNEGSKA (reference sequence). CDR3 coding DNA: TGCAGTGCTAGTCCCGATACGGATACGCAGTATTTT. It yields the protein CSASPDTDTQYF.

J is TRBJ1-5 and V is TRBV29-1; D is uncertain. Trimming took 0 bases from V and 3 from J, leaving 6 bases between them. The CDR3 loop spans 13 amino acids. Germline V gene lookup returns CDR1 SQVTM and CDR2 ANQGSEA. CDR3 amino acids: CSVEEGYNQPQHF. DNA of the CDR3: TGCAGCGTTGAAGAGGGGTACAATCAGCCCCAGCATTTT. The variable domain in full, completed from reference TRBV29-1 and TRBJ1-5, reads SAVISQKPSRDICQRGTSLTIQCQVDSQVTMMFWYRQQPGQSLTLIATANQGSEATYESGFVIDKFPISRPNLTFSTLTVSNMSPEDSSIYLCSVEEGYNQPQHFGDGTRLSIL.

This clonotype was seen repeatedly, ten times or more. V gene TRBV5-1 combines with J gene TRBJ2-1; 7 bases agree with TRBD1. The CDR3 is 14 residues long. Losses at the gene ends were 3 bases for V and 5 bases for J; bases not matched to a gene: 5. CDR1 and CDR2 from the germline V gene are SGHRS and YFSETQ. In DNA, the CDR3 is TGCGCCAGCAGCTCGACAGGGTCCCACAATGAGCAGTTCTTC. Its protein product is CASSSTGSHNEQFF. The full variable domain, in which reference TRBV5-1 and TRBJ2-1 provide the parts outside the CDR3, is KAGVTQTPRYLIKTRGQQVTLSCSPISGHRSVSWYQQTPGQGLQFLFEYFSETQRNKGNFPGRFSGRQFSNSRSEMNVSTLELGDSALYLCASSSTGSHNEQFFGPGTRLTVL.

This clonotype occurred many times. V and J are TRBV10-3 and TRBJ1-2; no reliable D call. This CDR3 region has 15 residues. With 0 bases removed from V and 2 bases from J, the gap between germline ends came to 10 bases. The germline V gene has CDR1 ENHRY and CDR2 SYGVKD. As DNA, the CDR3 is TGTGCCATCAGTGAGTCTCTACCTTCCAACTATGGCTACACCTTC. Translation: CAISESLPSNYGYTF.

This clonotype has a handful of counts. The DNA of the CDR3 is TGTGCCAGCAGCTTTATACCGAATGAGCAGTTCTTC. This codes for CASSFIPNEQFF. V is TRBV7-8 and J is TRBJ2-1; the D is unclear. CDR1 is SGHVS, CDR2 FQNEAQ, per germline. V was trimmed by 3 bases and J by 7 bases, leaving 7 bases between them. This CDR3 contains 12 residues.